These T cell receptor beta chains were read from a single sample in a study of T cell repertoires in cytomegalovirus infection. One entry per CDR3 protein results from TCRdb running MiXCR on the reads. The repertoire has 290,000 or so distinct CDR3 sequences, roughly 24% of them found once; the top ten carry more than 11%. The sample comprised PBMCs. These receptor sequences come from a human donor in good health (CMV status not recorded). Some clones in this sample may be carry-over from other donors' samples. Both conserved end residues are part of each CDR3. Fields, in order: CDR3 DNA, CDR3 protein, V gene, J gene, clone size, D gene. The D gene is left open where the match is weak. Rows give clone size only sometimes, using once, few, many, or a class for an expanded clone.

CDR3 DNA: TGTGCCAGCAGTTATGACCCGGTGAAGGGCTACGAGCAGTACTTC
CDR3 protein: CASSYDPVKGYEQYF
V gene: TRBV6-5
J gene: TRBJ2-7
clone size: .
D gene: .

CDR3 DNA: TGTGCCAGCAGTGGACAGAGCTCCTACAATGAGCAGTTCTTC
CDR3 protein: CASSGQSSYNEQFF
V gene: TRBV2
J gene: TRBJ2-1
clone size: .
D gene: .

CDR3 DNA: TGTGCCAGCAGTGCCCCGGGACAGGGAGGTTCACCCCTCCACTTT
CDR3 protein: CASSAPGQGGSPLHF
V gene: TRBV6-6
J gene: TRBJ1-6
clone size: few
D gene: TRBD1

CDR3 DNA: TGTGCCAGCAGCTTAGACTCCATCAATGAGCAGTTCTTC
CDR3 protein: CASSLDSINEQFF
V gene: TRBV11-3
J gene: TRBJ2-1
clone size: many
D gene: .

CDR3 DNA: TGTGCCAGCAGCTTAAATATCCGCGAAAAACTGTTTTTT
CDR3 protein: CASSLNIREKLFF
V gene: TRBV7-2
J gene: TRBJ1-4
clone size: .
D gene: .

CDR3 DNA: TGTGCCAGCAGCTCCCCAGGGGGGGTCCCGAAGGGAGATACGCAGTATTTT
CDR3 protein: CASSSPGGVPKGDTQYF
V gene: TRBV7-2
J gene: TRBJ2-3
clone size: many
D gene: .

CDR3 DNA: TGTGCCAGCAGCCCCGACAGGGCCGCCTCCAATCAGCCCCAGCATTTT
CDR3 protein: CASSPDRAASNQPQHF
V gene: TRBV28
J gene: TRBJ1-5
clone size: few
D gene: TRBD1

CDR3 DNA: TGTGCCAGCAGCTTAGGGGGCGGGGAGACCCAGTACTTC
CDR3 protein: CASSLGGGETQYF
V gene: TRBV7-2
J gene: TRBJ2-5
clone size: many
D gene: .

CDR3 DNA: TGTGCCAGCAGTTTATTAGCGGGGGCCACGAACACCGGGGAGCTGTTTTTT
CDR3 protein: CASSLLAGATNTGELFF
V gene: TRBV28
J gene: TRBJ2-2
clone size: many
D gene: TRBD2

CDR3 DNA: TGTGCCAGCAGCGTGGACAGGCTTGGACCCACCGGGGAGCTGTTTTTT
CDR3 protein: CASSVDRLGPTGELFF
V gene: TRBV5-6
J gene: TRBJ2-2
clone size: .
D gene: TRBD1

CDR3 DNA: TGCGCCAGCAGCTTGGCGGGACAGGGATACACCGGGGAGCTGTTTTTT
CDR3 protein: CASSLAGQGYTGELFF
V gene: TRBV5-1
J gene: TRBJ2-2
clone size: many
D gene: TRBD1

CDR3 DNA: TGTGCCAGCAGCACCTGGGGAACCTACAATGAGCAGTTCTTC
CDR3 protein: CASSTWGTYNEQFF
V gene: TRBV5-6
J gene: TRBJ2-1
clone size: few
D gene: .

CDR3 DNA: TGTGCCAGCAGTTCCCTCGGGACAGAACGTTTAAGCTATGGCTACACCTTC
CDR3 protein: CASSSLGTERLSYGYTF
V gene: TRBV27
J gene: TRBJ1-2
clone size: many
D gene: TRBD1

CDR3 DNA: TGTGCCAGCACCCTCCGGGACAGGGAGGAGTCCCAGTACTTC
CDR3 protein: CASTLRDREESQYF
V gene: TRBV19
J gene: TRBJ2-5
clone size: .
D gene: TRBD1

CDR3 DNA: TGTGCCAGCAGCATTGACAGCGGAGGGGAAAAACTGTTTTTT
CDR3 protein: CASSIDSGGEKLFF
V gene: TRBV12-3/TRBV12-4
J gene: TRBJ1-4
clone size: .
D gene: .

CDR3 DNA: TGTGCCAGCAGCTTGGACATCGCCTACGAGCAGTACTTC
CDR3 protein: CASSLDIAYEQYF
V gene: TRBV7-2
J gene: TRBJ2-7
clone size: .
D gene: .

CDR3 DNA: TGTGCCACCAGCAGAGGAACGGACGGTAATGAAAAACGGTTTTTT
CDR3 protein: CATSRGTDGNEKRFF
V gene: TRBV15
J gene: TRBJ1-4
clone size: .
D gene: .

CDR3 DNA: TGTGCCAGCAGTTCCCCGGGGAGCGGGGGGGGCACAGATACGCAGTATTTT
CDR3 protein: CASSSPGSGGGTDTQYF
V gene: TRBV28
J gene: TRBJ2-3
clone size: .
D gene: TRBD2

CDR3 DNA: TGTGCCACCGGAGCGGGAGGAGAAGAGACCCAGTACTTC
CDR3 protein: CATGAGGEETQYF
V gene: TRBV28
J gene: TRBJ2-5
clone size: many
D gene: TRBD2

CDR3 DNA: TGCAGCGTTGGGTCAGTCAGGCAGCACTATGGCTACACCTTC
CDR3 protein: CSVGSVRQHYGYTF
V gene: TRBV29-1
J gene: TRBJ1-2
clone size: few
D gene: .

CDR3 DNA: TGCAGCGTTACAGGGGGTAGGGGCTACGAGCAGTACTTC
CDR3 protein: CSVTGGRGYEQYF
V gene: TRBV29-1
J gene: TRBJ2-7
clone size: few
D gene: TRBD1

CDR3 DNA: TGTGCCAGCACTAATGGGGGGGGTGAATGGCAGCCCCAGCATTTT
CDR3 protein: CASTNGGGEWQPQHF
V gene: TRBV28
J gene: TRBJ1-5
clone size: .
D gene: .

CDR3 DNA: TGTGCCAGCAGTTTAGTCGGGACAGGGGTCGGGAACACTGAAGCTTTCTTT
CDR3 protein: CASSLVGTGVGNTEAFF
V gene: TRBV28
J gene: TRBJ1-1
clone size: .
D gene: TRBD1

CDR3 DNA: TGTGCCAGCAGCTTCGCTAGTTCGGCGTATGCCTACACCTTC
CDR3 protein: CASSFASSAYAYTF
V gene: TRBV11-2
J gene: TRBJ1-2
clone size: .
D gene: .

CDR3 DNA: TGCGCCAGCAGCTTGCGCCAATCGTTCACTGAAGCTTTCTTT
CDR3 protein: CASSLRQSFTEAFF
V gene: TRBV5-1
J gene: TRBJ1-1
clone size: .
D gene: .

CDR3 DNA: TGCAGTGCTGCTTCGTCGACAGGCCGTGAAGCTTTCTTT
CDR3 protein: CSAASSTGREAFF
V gene: TRBV20-1
J gene: TRBJ1-1
clone size: .
D gene: .

CDR3 DNA: TGTGCCAGCAGCTCCCGTCCCGCGATGGTGGATATAGATGGCTACACCTTC
CDR3 protein: CASSSRPAMVDIDGYTF
V gene: TRBV5-6
J gene: TRBJ1-2
clone size: few
D gene: .

CDR3 DNA: TGCAGTGCTAGAGTGAGCGGGGTCCCCACTGAAGCTTTCTTC
CDR3 protein: CSARVSGVPTEAFF
V gene: TRBV20-1
J gene: TRBJ1-1
clone size: .
D gene: .

CDR3 DNA: TGTGCCACCAGTGACCCCACGGCGGGAGTGAGTGAGCAGTTCTTC
CDR3 protein: CATSDPTAGVSEQFF
V gene: TRBV24-1
J gene: TRBJ2-1
clone size: .
D gene: TRBD2

CDR3 DNA: TGTGCCAGCACCCTTGGGTGGGGGGGGACTGAAGCTTTCTTT
CDR3 protein: CASTLGWGGTEAFF
V gene: TRBV7-2
J gene: TRBJ1-1
clone size: many
D gene: .

CDR3 DNA: TGTGCCAGCAGCCCCGGAGGAGATACGCAGTATTTT
CDR3 protein: CASSPGGDTQYF
V gene: TRBV7-2
J gene: TRBJ2-3
clone size: many
D gene: .

CDR3 DNA: TGTGCCAGCAGCGTAGGAGTCAGGGGCTCTGGGGCCAACGTCCTGACTTTC
CDR3 protein: CASSVGVRGSGANVLTF
V gene: TRBV9
J gene: TRBJ2-6
clone size: .
D gene: .

CDR3 DNA: TGTGCCAGCAGCTTTACGGGACAGGTCCGAGAGCTGTTTTTT
CDR3 protein: CASSFTGQVRELFF
V gene: TRBV7-2
J gene: TRBJ2-2
clone size: many
D gene: TRBD1

CDR3 DNA: TGTGCCAGCAGCTCGGGACTGCTACTAACCGAGCAGTACTTC
CDR3 protein: CASSSGLLLTEQYF
V gene: TRBV7-2
J gene: TRBJ2-7
clone size: many
D gene: .

CDR3 DNA: TGTGCCAGCAGCTGGGGGGGGAATGAGCAGTTCTTC
CDR3 protein: CASSWGGNEQFF
V gene: TRBV7-2
J gene: TRBJ2-1
clone size: many
D gene: TRBD2

CDR3 DNA: TGTGCCAGCAGTCACGGACAGCTAAACACCGGGGAGCTGTTTTTT
CDR3 protein: CASSHGQLNTGELFF
V gene: TRBV7-9
J gene: TRBJ2-2
clone size: many
D gene: .

CDR3 DNA: TGTGCCAGCAGAATACAGGGTCCCGGGGAGCTGTTTTTT
CDR3 protein: CASRIQGPGELFF
V gene: TRBV12-3/TRBV12-4
J gene: TRBJ2-2
clone size: .
D gene: .

CDR3 DNA: TGTGCCAACAGTCTCGGCGGGCTAGCGAGGAATGAGCAGTTCTTC
CDR3 protein: CANSLGGLARNEQFF
V gene: TRBV7-6
J gene: TRBJ2-1
clone size: .
D gene: .

CDR3 DNA: TGTGCCAGCAGCATTCGACAGGGGGCAGATACGCAGTATTTT
CDR3 protein: CASSIRQGADTQYF
V gene: TRBV14
J gene: TRBJ2-3
clone size: few
D gene: TRBD1

CDR3 DNA: TGTGCCAGCAGTCCTACTGGGACAGGGGATCAGCCCCAGCATTTT
CDR3 protein: CASSPTGTGDQPQHF
V gene: TRBV28
J gene: TRBJ1-5
clone size: .
D gene: TRBD1

CDR3 DNA: TGTGCCACCAGCAGAGTTCCTTTCACAGATACGCAGTATTTT
CDR3 protein: CATSRVPFTDTQYF
V gene: TRBV15
J gene: TRBJ2-3
clone size: .
D gene: .

CDR3 DNA: TGTGCCAGCATTCGACCGGGGATAGGCAATCAGCCCCAGCATTTT
CDR3 protein: CASIRPGIGNQPQHF
V gene: TRBV28
J gene: TRBJ1-5
clone size: few
D gene: .

CDR3 DNA: TGTGCCAGCACTCTTGGGAGGCGGGAACGCACAGATACGCAGTATTTT
CDR3 protein: CASTLGRRERTDTQYF
V gene: TRBV12-3/TRBV12-4
J gene: TRBJ2-3
clone size: few
D gene: .

CDR3 DNA: TGTGCCAGCAGTGACTCGAGGCGGGACAATGAGCAGTTCTTC
CDR3 protein: CASSDSRRDNEQFF
V gene: TRBV6-4
J gene: TRBJ2-1
clone size: many
D gene: .

CDR3 DNA: TGTGCCAGCTCACCAATGGGGATCGACGAGCAGTACTTC
CDR3 protein: CASSPMGIDEQYF
V gene: TRBV18
J gene: TRBJ2-7
clone size: few
D gene: .

CDR3 DNA: TGCGCCAGCAGTCTGGGTTGGACAGGGGACGAGCAGTACTTC
CDR3 protein: CASSLGWTGDEQYF
V gene: TRBV5-1
J gene: TRBJ2-7
clone size: .
D gene: TRBD1